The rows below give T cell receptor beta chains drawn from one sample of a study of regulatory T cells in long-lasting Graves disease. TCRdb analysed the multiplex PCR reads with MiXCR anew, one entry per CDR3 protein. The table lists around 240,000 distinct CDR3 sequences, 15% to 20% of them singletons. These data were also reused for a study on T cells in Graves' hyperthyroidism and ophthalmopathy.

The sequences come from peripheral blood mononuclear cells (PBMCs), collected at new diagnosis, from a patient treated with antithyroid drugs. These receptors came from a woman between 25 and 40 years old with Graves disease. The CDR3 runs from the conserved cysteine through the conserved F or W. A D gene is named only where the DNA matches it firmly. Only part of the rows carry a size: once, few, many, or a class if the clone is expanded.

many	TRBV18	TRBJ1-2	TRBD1	TGTGCCAGCTCACCAGGACAGGAGAATGGCTACACCTTC	CASSPGQENGYTF
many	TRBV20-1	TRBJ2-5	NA	TGCAGTGCTAGAGACCAGGGGTCGGGGACCCAGTACTTC	CSARDQGSGTQYF
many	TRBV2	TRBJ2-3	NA	TGTGCCAGCAGTGACCAGGGTTTAGATACGCAGTATTTT	CASSDQGLDTQYF
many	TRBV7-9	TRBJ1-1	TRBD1	TGTGCCAGCAGCTCCCTCACGGGACAGCGTACGGCTGAAGCTTTCTTT	CASSSLTGQRTAEAFF
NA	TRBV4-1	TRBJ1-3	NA	TGCGCCAGCAGCCTCCAAGCCGATCCGCCTGGAAACACCATATATTTT	CASSLQADPPGNTIYF
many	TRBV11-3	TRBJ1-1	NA	TGTGCCAGCAGCTTAGTTCCGTACACTGAAGCTTTCTTT	CASSLVPYTEAFF
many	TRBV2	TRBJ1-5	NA	TGTGCCAGCAGTTTAAGGCAGCTTAGCAATCAGCCCCAGCATTTT	CASSLRQLSNQPQHF
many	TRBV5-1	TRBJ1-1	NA	TGTGCCAGCAGCTTGGCCGGAGGGTCTGAAGCTTTCTTT	CASSLAGGSEAFF
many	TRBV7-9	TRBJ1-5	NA	TGTGCCAGCAGCTTGACTCTTGATAAGCCCCAGCATTTT	CASSLTLDKPQHF
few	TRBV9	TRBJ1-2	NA	TGTGCCAGCAGCGTAGACGGCAGGGGATTCGGCTACACCTTC	CASSVDGRGFGYTF
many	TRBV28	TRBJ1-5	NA	TGTGCCAGCAGCTTTGGGTCAGGCAATCAGCCCCAGCATTTT	CASSFGSGNQPQHF
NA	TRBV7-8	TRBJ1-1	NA	TGTGCCAGCAGCTCCGATCGAGACACTGAAGCTTTCTTT	CASSSDRDTEAFF
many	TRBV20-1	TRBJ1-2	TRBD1	TGCAGTGCTCAACAGGGGATCGACTATGGCTACACCTTC	CSAQQGIDYGYTF
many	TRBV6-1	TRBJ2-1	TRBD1	TGTGCCAGCAGTGGACAGGGTGATGAGCAGTTCTTC	CASSGQGDEQFF
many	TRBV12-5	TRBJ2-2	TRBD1	TGTGCTAGTGGTTTGGTACGCGCAGGGGGATCCGGGGAGCTGTTTTTT	CASGLVRAGGSGELFF
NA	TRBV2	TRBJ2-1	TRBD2	TGTGCCAGCAGTGACCAACTAGCGGGGGGGCTTGGTGAGCAGTTCTTC	CASSDQLAGGLGEQFF
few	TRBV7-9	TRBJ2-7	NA	TGTGCCAGCAGCTTAGTCGCAGGGAGTGAGCAGTACTTC	CASSLVAGSEQYF
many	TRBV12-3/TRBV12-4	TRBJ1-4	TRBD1	TGTGCCAGCAGTTTAAGGACAGGGTTTGAAAAACTGTTTTTT	CASSLRTGFEKLFF